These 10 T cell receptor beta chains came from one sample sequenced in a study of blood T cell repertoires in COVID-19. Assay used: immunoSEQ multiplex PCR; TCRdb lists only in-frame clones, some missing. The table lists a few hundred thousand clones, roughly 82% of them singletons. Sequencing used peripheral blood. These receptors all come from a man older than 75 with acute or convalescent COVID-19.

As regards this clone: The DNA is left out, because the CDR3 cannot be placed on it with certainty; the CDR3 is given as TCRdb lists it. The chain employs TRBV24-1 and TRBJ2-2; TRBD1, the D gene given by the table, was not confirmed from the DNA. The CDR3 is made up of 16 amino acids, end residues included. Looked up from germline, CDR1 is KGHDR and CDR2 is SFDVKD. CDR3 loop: CATSDFGPGAHGELFF.

This chain's CDR3 is CASGSQNQPQHF. The CDR3 coding sequence is TGTGCCAGCGGGAGCCAAAATCAGCCCCAGCATTTT. V gene TRBV2 combines with J gene TRBJ1-5; D not certain. Per the germline V gene, CDR1 is SNHLY and CDR2 is FYNNEI. V shed 8 bases and J shed 4 bases, with 9 bases lying between them. The CDR3 has 12 amino acids.

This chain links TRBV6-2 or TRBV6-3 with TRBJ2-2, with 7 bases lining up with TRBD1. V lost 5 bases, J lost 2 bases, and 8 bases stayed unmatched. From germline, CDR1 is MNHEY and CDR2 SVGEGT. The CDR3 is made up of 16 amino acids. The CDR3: CASSTTGTANTGELFF. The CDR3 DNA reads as TGTGCCAGCAGTACTACCGGGACAGCTAACACCGGGGAGCTGTTTTTT.

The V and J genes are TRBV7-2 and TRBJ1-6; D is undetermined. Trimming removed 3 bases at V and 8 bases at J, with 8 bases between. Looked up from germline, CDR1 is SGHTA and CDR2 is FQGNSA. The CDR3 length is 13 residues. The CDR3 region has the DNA TGTGCCAGCAGCTTTCTCGGGGATTCACCCCTCCACTTT. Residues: CASSFLGDSPLHF.

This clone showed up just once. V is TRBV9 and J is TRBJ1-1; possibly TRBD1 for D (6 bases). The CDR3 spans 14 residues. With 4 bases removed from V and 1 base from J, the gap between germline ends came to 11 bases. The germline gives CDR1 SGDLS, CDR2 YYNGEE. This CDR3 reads CASSLETGNTEAFF. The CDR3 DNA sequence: TGTGCCAGCAGCCTAGAGACAGGGAACACTGAAGCTTTCTTT. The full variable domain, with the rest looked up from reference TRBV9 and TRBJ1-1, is DSGVTQTPKHLITATGQRVTLRCSPRSGDLSVYWYQQSLDQGLQFLIQYYNGEERAKGNILERFSAQQFPDLHSELNLSSLELGDSALYFCASSLETGNTEAFFGQGTRLTVV.

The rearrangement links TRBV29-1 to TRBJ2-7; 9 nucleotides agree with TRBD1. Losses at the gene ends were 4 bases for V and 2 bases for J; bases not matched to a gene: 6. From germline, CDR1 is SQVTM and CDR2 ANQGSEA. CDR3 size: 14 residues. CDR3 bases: TGCAGCGTTGGGGGACAGGGAGGGACCTACGAGCAGTACTTC. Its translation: CSVGGQGGTYEQYF.

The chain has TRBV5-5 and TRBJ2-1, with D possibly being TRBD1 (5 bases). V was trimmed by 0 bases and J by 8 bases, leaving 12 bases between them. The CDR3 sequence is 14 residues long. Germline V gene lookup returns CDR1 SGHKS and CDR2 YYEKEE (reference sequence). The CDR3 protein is CASSLVAPRDEQFF. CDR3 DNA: TGTGCCAGCAGCTTGGTGGCACCCAGGGATGAGCAGTTCTTC.

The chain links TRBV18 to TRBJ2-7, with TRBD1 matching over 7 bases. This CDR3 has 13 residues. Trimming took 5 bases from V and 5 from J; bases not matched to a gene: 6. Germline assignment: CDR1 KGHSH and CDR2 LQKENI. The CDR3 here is CASSTTGSDEQYF. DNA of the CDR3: TGTGCCAGCTCAACGACAGGGTCTGACGAGCAGTACTTC.

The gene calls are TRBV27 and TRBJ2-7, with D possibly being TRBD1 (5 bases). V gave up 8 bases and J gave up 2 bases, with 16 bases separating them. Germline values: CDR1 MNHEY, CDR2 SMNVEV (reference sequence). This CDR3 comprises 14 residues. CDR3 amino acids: CASQDGAVAYEQYF. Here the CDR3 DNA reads TGTGCCAGCCAAGATGGGGCCGTAGCCTACGAGCAGTACTTC.

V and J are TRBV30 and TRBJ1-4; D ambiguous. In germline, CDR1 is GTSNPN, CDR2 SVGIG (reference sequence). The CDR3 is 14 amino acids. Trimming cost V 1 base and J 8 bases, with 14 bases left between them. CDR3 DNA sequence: TGTGCCTGGAGTGCTCCTGGTGGAGGGGAAAAACTGTTTTTT. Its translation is CAWSAPGGGEKLFF.